The 13 T cell receptor beta chains below all came from one sample that was sequenced in a study of neurological immune-mediated disorders. One entry per CDR3 protein results from TCRdb running MiXCR on the 5' RACE reads. The repertoire holds around 31,000 distinct CDR3 sequences, approximately 4.1% seen once, with nearly 25% in the top ten. Sequencing was done on a sample of CD4+ T cells from blood. All receptors derive from a woman in her forties in good health.

This clonotype was observed many times. V usage is TRBV20-1 and J usage is TRBJ1-6, with 7 bases matching TRBD1. The CDR3 has 14 residues. The J segment lost 7 bases and the V segment lost 5 bases, leaving 8 bases of the junction unmatched. Germline CDR1 and CDR2: DFQATT and SNEGSKA (reference sequence). The CDR3 spells CSAGGTGVNSPLHF. The CDR3 nucleotides read TGCAGTGCTGGGGGTACAGGGGTGAATTCACCCCTCCACTTT.

This clonotype was detected ten times or more. The V call is TRBV2, the J call TRBJ2-5; the D gene is possibly TRBD2 (5 bases). The V and J ends lost 6 bases and 5 bases respectively, with 10 bases between them. CDR3 length equals 12 residues. CDR1 and CDR2 (germline): SNHLY, FYNNEI. The CDR3 DNA reads as TGTGCCAGCAGAGCACTAGATGAGACCCAGTACTTC. Protein sequence: CASRALDETQYF.

This clonotype was recorded many times. CDR3 amino acids: CASSQDLKFPGKGYTF. CDR3 DNA sequence: TGTGCCAGCAGCCAAGATCTGAAGTTCCCAGGTAAAGGCTACACCTTC. V and J are TRBV3-1 and TRBJ1-2, with D hard to call. The CDR3 consists of 16 residues. The germline V and J ends were trimmed by 0 bases and 8 bases, with 19 bases remaining between them. The germline gives CDR1 LGHDT, CDR2 YNNKEL (reference sequence). The complete variable domain, with remaining parts taken from reference TRBV3-1 and TRBJ1-2, reads DTAVSQTPKYLVTQMGNDKSIKCEQNLGHDTMYWYKQDSKKFLKIMFSYNNKELIINETVPNRFSPKSPDKAHLNLHINSLELGDSAVYFCASSQDLKFPGKGYTFGSGTRLTVV.

The sample holds many counts of this clonotype. V is TRBV5-1 and J is TRBJ1-2; 10 bases match TRBD1. The length of the CDR3 is 14 residues. The germline CDR1 and CDR2 sequences are SGHRS and YFSETQ. V lost 4 bases, J lost 2 bases, and 2 bases stayed unmatched. The CDR3 spells CASSGGQGNYGYTF. The CDR3 coding sequence is TGCGCCAGCAGCGGGGGACAGGGGAACTATGGCTACACCTTC. Together with reference TRBV5-1 and TRBJ1-2, the CDR3 gives the full variable domain: KAGVTQTPRYLIKTRGQQVTLSCSPISGHRSVSWYQQTPGQGLQFLFEYFSETQRNKGNFPGRFSGRQFSNSRSEMNVSTLELGDSALYLCASSGGQGNYGYTFGSGTRLTVV.

This clonotype was observed a handful of times. The chain recombines TRBV6-5 with TRBJ2-2; 7 bases are a match to TRBD1. The germline V gene has CDR1 MNHEY and CDR2 SVGAGI. The junction had 4 bases not matched to a gene; V was cut back by 7 bases and J by 2 bases. This CDR3 spans 14 amino acids. CDR3: CASTGQENTGELFF. The DNA of the CDR3 is TGTGCCAGCACAGGACAGGAAAACACCGGGGAGCTGTTTTTT.

This clonotype appeared many times. The chain recombines TRBV6-1 with TRBJ2-7; 10 bases are a match to TRBD2. Per the germline V gene, CDR1 is MNHNS and CDR2 is SASEGT. This CDR3 is built from 13 residues. The CDR3 DNA reads TGTGCGACCACCGGGACTAGCGCGACAGGGCAGTACTTC. It codes for CATTGTSATGQYF.

Ten or more counts support this clonotype. This rearrangement joins TRBV5-5 to TRBJ2-3; the D gene is possibly TRBD1 (5 bases). Germline CDR1 is SGHKS and CDR2 is YYEKEE (reference sequence). Trimming took off 5 bases at V and 6 bases at J, with 13 bases between the two ends. The length of the CDR3 is 13 residues. CDR3 amino acids: CASSGLPGDTQYF. The CDR3 DNA reads TGTGCCAGCAGTGGGCTACCAGGGGATACGCAGTATTTT.

The chain links TRBV11-2 to TRBJ2-7; 8 bases map to TRBD1. CDR1 and CDR2 (germline): SGHAT, FQNNGV. The CDR3 has 13 amino acids. V gave up 7 bases and J gave up 5 bases; unmatched junction bases: 7. The CDR3 is CASNTRTGNEQYF. CDR3 DNA sequence: TGTGCCAGCAACACCCGGACAGGGAACGAGCAGTACTTC.

On this clonotype: A much larger clone lies a single base off, so this may be a read error. The chain is built from TRBV10-3 and TRBJ2-2, with D possibly matching TRBD2 (6 bases). V lost 4 bases and J lost 0, with 9 bases in between. Germline V lookup: CDR1 ENHRY, CDR2 SYGVKD. This CDR3 is 15 amino acids long. CDR3: CAISVRGANTGELFF. In DNA, the CDR3 is TGTGCCATCAGTGTGCGGGGCGCGAACACCGGGGAGCTGTTTTTT.

This clonotype was counted at least ten times. The CDR3 is CSARDDLAGTYNEQFF. The DNA of the CDR3 is TGCAGTGCTAGAGATGATCTAGCGGGGACCTACAATGAGCAGTTCTTC. The chain joins TRBV20-1 to TRBJ2-1; 9 bases are a match to TRBD2. The CDR3 length is 16 residues. Germline CDR1 is DFQATT and CDR2 is SNEGSKA (reference sequence). V was clipped by 0 bases and J by 2 bases; unmatched bases: 5.

The chain joins TRBV6-2 or TRBV6-3 to TRBJ2-3; 7 bases match TRBD2. V lost 2 bases and J lost 5; bases outside the gene matches: 7. The germline CDR1 and CDR2 sequences are MNHEY and SVGEGT. The CDR3 has 15 residues. The CDR3 loop reads CASSYQGGPIDTQYF. CDR3 in DNA: TGTGCCAGCAGTTACCAGGGAGGGCCTATAGATACGCAGTATTTT.

The chain links TRBV19 to TRBJ1-5, with D perhaps matching TRBD1 (5 bases). The CDR3 has 13 amino acids. Germline-derived CDR1 and CDR2 are LNHDA and SQIVND (reference sequence). Trimming took off 6 bases at V and 5 bases at J, with 11 bases between the two ends. The CDR3 DNA sequence: TGTGCCAGTAGGAAGACAGCTCATCAGCCCCAGCATTTT. Protein sequence: CASRKTAHQPQHF.

This clonotype appeared many times. The V gene is TRBV5-1, the J gene TRBJ2-6; D is undetermined. The V gene's germline CDR1 is SGHRS and CDR2 YFSETQ. The CDR3 extends over 15 amino acids. V shed 1 base and J shed 4 bases, with 9 bases lying between them. The CDR3 nucleotides read TGCGCCAGCAGCTTGTTGACATTGGGGGCCAACGTCCTGACTTTC. Translating it yields CASSLLTLGANVLTF.